This T cell receptor beta chain was documented in a study of cytomegalovirus exposure and HLA in healthy donors. On this clone: Its matching antigen is unknown.

Study-level points and caveats: Per published reports, the classifier diagnosed cytomegalovirus status with high specificity and sensitivity.

Clones were read by immunoSEQ multiplex PCR, and TCRdb kept only the in-frame ones, dropping some. Here the sample spans about 76,000 clones, around 95% being singletons. V lost 6 bases to trimming and J lost 7 bases, with 13 bases between them. The CDR3 is 12 amino acids. Germline CDR1 and CDR2: SNHLY and FYNNEI. What was sequenced was PBMCs. The TCR sequence derives from a woman aged 18-29 years in good health and CMV-seropositive. This rearrangement joins TRBV2 to TRBJ2-7, with D possibly being TRBD1 (5 bases). The CDR3 nucleotides are TGTGCCAGCAGACCGGTAGGGGAAGAGCAGTACTTC. It codes for CASRPVGEEQYF.